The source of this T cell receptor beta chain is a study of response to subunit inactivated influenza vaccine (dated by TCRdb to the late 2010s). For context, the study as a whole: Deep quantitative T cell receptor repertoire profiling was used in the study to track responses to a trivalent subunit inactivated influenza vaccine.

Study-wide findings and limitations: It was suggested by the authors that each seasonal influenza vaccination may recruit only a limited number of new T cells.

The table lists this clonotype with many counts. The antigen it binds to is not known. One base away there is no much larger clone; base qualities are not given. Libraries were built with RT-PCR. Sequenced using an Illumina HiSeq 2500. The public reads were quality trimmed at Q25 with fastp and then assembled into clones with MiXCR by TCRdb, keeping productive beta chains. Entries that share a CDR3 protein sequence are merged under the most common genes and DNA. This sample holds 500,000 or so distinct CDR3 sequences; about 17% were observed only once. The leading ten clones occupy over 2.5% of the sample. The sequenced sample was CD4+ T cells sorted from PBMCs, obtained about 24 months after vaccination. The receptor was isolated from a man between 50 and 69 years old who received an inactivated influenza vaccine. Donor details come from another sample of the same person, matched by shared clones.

The CDR3 in this case is CASTQRGGNTDTQYF. The sequenced DNA is TGTGCCAGCACGCAACGTGGCGGTAACACAGATACGCAGTATTTT. This chain joins TRBV7-2 to TRBJ2-3; the D gene remains uncertain. Trimming removed 7 bases from V and 2 bases from J, leaving 16 bases between the germline ends. The CDR3, from cysteine to phenylalanine, totals 15 residues. This entry keeps only the CDR3 DNA: 45 bases, framed from base 1. Via the germline V gene, CDR1 is SGHTA and CDR2 FQGNSA.